This T cell receptor beta chain appears in the sequencing data of a study of healthy donors' naive CD4 and CD8 T cells. Study observations and caveats: Negatively charged CDR3s marked CD8+ lineage; positively charged CDR3s marked CD4+ lineage.

CD4+CD8-CD45RO-CD45RA+ cells were naive CD4+; CD8+CD4-CD45RA+CD27bright cells were naive CD8+. Germline V lookup: CDR1 SQVTM, CDR2 ANQGSEA. After removal of 1 base from V and 1 base from J, the junction contained 12 bases not matched to a gene. The CDR3 consists of 18 residues. Starting from 450 to 550 ng of total RNA, TCR libraries were made with linear amplification. Per the authors' pipeline: Roughly five healthy donors contributed approximately 78,000 sequenced TCR alpha transcripts. TCRdb called the reads again in MiXCR, with one record for every CDR3 protein. In this record, the V and J calls reflect TCRdb's handling and not the investigators' own analysis. Of around 200,000 distinct CDR3 sequences listed, 65% to 75% were seen once; the top ten hold less than 2.5%. This clonotype was counted a few times. The antigen is undetermined.

The receptor was derived from a pool of human donors in good health; the sample pools cells from several healthy donors. This chain uses TRBV29-1 with TRBJ2-1, with 8 bases aligning to TRBD2. Sequenced sample: naive CD4+ and CD8+ T cells sorted from blood, pooled from several donors. The CDR3 is CSVEAPFRLARSYNEQFF. CDR3 coding DNA: TGCAGCGTTGAAGCCCCTTTTAGACTAGCGAGGTCCTACAATGAGCAGTTCTTC.